Listed below are T cell receptor beta chains from one sample, sequenced in a study of T-cell reconstitution after alpha-beta-depleted transplantation in children. Via MiXCR, TCRdb re-called the PCR reads, giving one row per CDR3 protein. The table records around 380,000 distinct CDR3 sequences, under 13% of them present only once. The sample in question was PBMCs from the stem cell graft donor, obtained from the stem cell graft. The receptor set was obtained from a human donor who donated a stem cell graft to a child with acute myeloid leukemia. Both conserved end residues are part of each CDR3. Each record gives: V gene, clone size, J gene, D gene, CDR3 DNA, CDR3 protein. D genes are given only for firm matches. Only some rows state a clone size, as once, few, many or a class for expanded clones.

TRBV4-3	few	TRBJ2-7	TRBD2	TGCGCCAGCAGGCAATCCAGCGGGAGCTGGTACGAGCAGTACTTC	CASRQSSGSWYEQYF
TRBV9	.	TRBJ1-1	.	TGTGCCAGCAGCGCAGAGGGTACGAACACTGAAGCTTTCTTT	CASSAEGTNTEAFF
TRBV7-8	few	TRBJ2-2	.	TGTGCCAGCAGCCCCACCGGGGGGCACTCCGGGGAGCTGTTTTTT	CASSPTGGHSGELFF
TRBV20-1	.	TRBJ2-1	TRBD1	TGCAGTGCTAGAAGACAGGGGGCCAACAATGAGCAGTTCTTC	CSARRQGANNEQFF
TRBV5-6	.	TRBJ2-7	.	TGTGCCAGCAGCTCGGCGCAGGCCTACGAGCAGTACTTC	CASSSAQAYEQYF
TRBV5-1	.	TRBJ1-1	TRBD1	TGCGCCAGCAGCCCGATGACAGGGGGGTCGGGGGACACTGAAGCTTTCTTT	CASSPMTGGSGDTEAFF
TRBV20-1	many	TRBJ1-1	.	TGCAGTGCTAGTGAGACAACCACTGAAGCTTTCTTT	CSASETTTEAFF
TRBV11-2	.	TRBJ2-1	TRBD2	TGTGCCAGCAGCCCACTAGCGGGGGGGCAAGGGTCCTACAATGAGCAGTTCTTC	CASSPLAGGQGSYNEQFF
TRBV20-1	many	TRBJ2-3	TRBD2	TGCAGTGCTAGACTAGCGGGGAGCACAGATACGCAGTATTTT	CSARLAGSTDTQYF
TRBV20-1	many	TRBJ2-1	.	TGCAGTGCTAGAGGAGTAGCCTACAATGAGCAGTTCTTC	CSARGVAYNEQFF
TRBV7-2	many	TRBJ1-1	.	TGTGCCAGCAGCCCCTGGAGGGGAGACACTGAAGCTTTCTTT	CASSPWRGDTEAFF
TRBV5-1	.	TRBJ2-1	TRBD2	TGCGCCAGCAGCTTTTTAGCGGGCCCCCGGAATGAGCAGTTCTTC	CASSFLAGPRNEQFF
TRBV20-1	few	TRBJ1-1	.	TGCAGTGCTAGGTGGGGACGGAACGAAGCTTTCTTT	CSARWGRNEAFF
TRBV18	many	TRBJ2-7	.	TGTGCCAGCTCACCACCCAGCTCCTACGAGCAGTACTTC	CASSPPSSYEQYF
TRBV6-2/TRBV6-3	once	TRBJ1-1	.	TGTGCCAGCAGTTACTCGATATACTCGGGCGCTTTCTTT	CASSYSIYSGAFF
TRBV5-6	many	TRBJ1-5	.	TGTGCCAGCAGCTTGTCCGGGGCTCGCAATCAGCCCCAGCATTTT	CASSLSGARNQPQHF
TRBV12-3/TRBV12-4	.	TRBJ1-3	.	TGTGCCCGCAGTTTCGGAGACACCATATATTTT	CARSFGDTIYF
TRBV20-1	few	TRBJ2-2	.	TGCAGTGCTCCTGACAGTAGAGGGGACGGGGAGCTGTTTTTT	CSAPDSRGDGELFF
TRBV5-1	.	TRBJ1-1	TRBD1	TGCGCCAGCAGCCAGACAGGGGGCCTTGAAGCTTTCTTT	CASSQTGGLEAFF
TRBV5-1	few	TRBJ1-6	TRBD1	TGCGCCAGCAGCCGCCCGGACCAGGACAGGACAAATTCACCCCTCCACTTT	CASSRPDQDRTNSPLHF
TRBV20-1	.	TRBJ1-2	TRBD1	TGCAGTGCTAGAGATCCAGGAGACAGGGGGCTTAGCTACACCTTC	CSARDPGDRGLSYTF
TRBV5-1	.	TRBJ2-5	.	TGCGCCAGCAGCTTGTCGATGCGCCTTAACACCCAAGAGACCCAGTACTTC	CASSLSMRLNTQETQYF
TRBV5-1	.	TRBJ1-4	.	TGCGCCAGCAGCCCCGGACAGCTTACTAATGAAAAACTGTTTTTT	CASSPGQLTNEKLFF
TRBV6-2/TRBV6-3	many	TRBJ2-1	.	TGTGCCAGCACCTCGGGGAAAGCCACGGATGAGCAGTTCTTC	CASTSGKATDEQFF
TRBV19	few	TRBJ2-2	TRBD2	TGTGCCAGTAGTAATGGCGGGGGGCTTGCCGGGGAGCTGTTTTTT	CASSNGGGLAGELFF
TRBV29-1	.	TRBJ1-2	.	TGCAGCGTTGAGTTCTACAGGGACTACGACTATGGCTACACCTTC	CSVEFYRDYDYGYTF